Listed here are 27 T cell receptor beta chains from one sample, sequenced in a study of T cells in Graves' hyperthyroidism and ophthalmopathy. TCR beta CDR3 regions were amplified from RNA transcripts. When the TCR CDR3 underwent first-round RT-PCR, the HTBI primer set was used. MiXCR, run by TCRdb on the multiplex PCR reads, gives a single entry per CDR3 protein. The sample has roughly 300,000 distinct CDR3 sequences, 20% to 25% seen once. The sample was blood. The receptors stem from a middle-aged man with Graves' hyperthyroidism that later progressed to Graves' ophthalmopathy.

This clonotype has only one observation. The J gene is TRBJ1-2, the V gene TRBV2, with TRBD1 identical over 9 bases. The germline V gene encodes CDR1 SNHLY and CDR2 FYNNEI. The CDR3 is 12 residues long. Germline trimming cut 8 bases from V and 6 bases from J; bases unmatched to any gene: 4. The CDR3 here is CASYRGRDGYTF. CDR3 DNA sequence: TGTGCCAGCTACAGGGGGCGGGATGGCTACACCTTC.

This clonotype was seen a handful of times. The rearrangement joins TRBV5-1 to TRBJ2-4, with D perhaps given as TRBD1 or TRBD2 (5 bases each). Deletions cut 0 bases from V and 3 bases from J, with 13 bases between. From germline, CDR1 is SGHRS and CDR2 YFSETQ. This CDR3 region has 16 residues. Here the CDR3 DNA reads TGCGCCAGCAGCTTGGAAGGGAGAAGGGGCAAAAACATTCAGTACTTC. Translated, it gives CASSLEGRRGKNIQYF.

This clonotype was counted many times. J is TRBJ1-5 and V is TRBV24-1, with D tentatively TRBD1 (6 bases). V was cut by 6 bases and J by 2 bases, with 19 bases left in between. CDR3 length: 17 amino acids. From germline, CDR1 is KGHDR and CDR2 SFDVKD. Written as DNA, the CDR3 is TGTGCCACCAGTCCGGGGGGCGTGGGAGTAGGCAATCAGCCCCAGCATTTT. It encodes CATSPGGVGVGNQPQHF.

This clonotype has a count of ten or more. CDR3 loop: CASNGLGLRNTEAFF. The CDR3 nucleotides are TGTGCCAGCAATGGACTCGGCCTGCGGAACACTGAAGCTTTCTTT. This chain joins TRBV6-1 and TRBJ1-1, with D unresolved. The germline V gene has CDR1 MNHNS and CDR2 SASEGT. This CDR3 spans 15 amino acids. Deletions cut 7 bases from V and 1 base from J, with 16 bases between.

This clonotype has at least ten counts. The rearrangement joins TRBV30 to TRBJ1-1; D gene uncertain. Germline V gives CDR1 GTSNPN, CDR2 SVGIG (reference sequence). The CDR3 runs 14 residues. The V and J ends lost 3 bases and 8 bases respectively, with 19 bases between them. CDR3 nucleotides: TGTGCCTGGAGGATCCCCTCGGGGTTTACGGAAGCTTTCTTT. Translated, it gives CAWRIPSGFTEAFF.

This clonotype was seen more than once but under ten times. V usage is TRBV28 and J usage is TRBJ1-2; D unclear. Deletions cut 10 bases from V and 8 bases from J, with 11 bases between. This CDR3 region has 10 residues. Germline V lookup: CDR1 MDHEN, CDR2 SYDVKM. Here the CDR3 reads CATASQGYTF. CDR3 sequence (DNA): TGTGCCACCGCCTCCCAGGGCTACACCTTC.

This clonotype is a singleton in its sample. The chain has TRBV28 and TRBJ2-7; 9 bases agree with TRBD1. CDR3 size: 11 residues. The trim removed 7 bases at V and 7 bases at J, leaving 2 bases unmatched. From germline, CDR1 is MDHEN and CDR2 SYDVKM. The CDR3 is CASTTGGEQYF. The CDR3 nucleotides read TGTGCCAGCACGACAGGGGGTGAGCAGTACTTC.

This clonotype showed up many times. The chain has TRBV27 and TRBJ1-2; tentative D call: TRBD1 (5 bases). The CDR3 sequence is 13 residues long. Trimming took off 6 bases at V and 4 bases at J, with 12 bases between the two ends. CDR1 MNHEY and CDR2 SMNVEV come from the germline V gene (reference sequence). The CDR3 sequence: CASSLQGFYGYTF. The CDR3 coding sequence is TGTGCCAGCAGCCTCCAGGGCTTCTATGGCTACACCTTC.

There are many counts of this clonotype. This chain connects TRBV6-2 or TRBV6-3 to TRBJ2-7; D is ambiguous. V was clipped by 2 bases and J by 7 bases, with 9 bases between them. The V gene's germline CDR1 is MNHEY and CDR2 SVGEGT. The CDR3 extends over 12 amino acids. The CDR3 reads CASSYTPGEQYF. DNA of the CDR3: TGTGCCAGCAGTTACACTCCCGGGGAGCAGTACTTC.

Ten or more counts support this clonotype. The genes are TRBV27 and TRBJ1-2; D is possibly TRBD1 (6 bases). The germline V and J ends were trimmed by 3 bases and 8 bases, with 13 bases remaining between them. The CDR3 covers 13 residues. Looked up from germline, CDR1 is MNHEY and CDR2 is SMNVEV (reference sequence). The CDR3 bases are TGTGCCAGCAGTTTTCACAGGGCGCAGGGCTACACCTTC. This encodes CASSFHRAQGYTF.

This clonotype appeared many times. The chain uses TRBV20-1 and TRBJ2-2; TRBD1 agrees at 7 bases. Per the germline V gene, CDR1 is DFQATT and CDR2 is SNEGSKA (reference sequence). The V segment lost 5 bases and the J segment 6 bases; nucleotides outside the gene matches: 0. The CDR3 extends over 11 amino acids. CDR3 sequence reads: CSADRAGELFF. Written as DNA, the CDR3 is TGCAGTGCTGACAGGGCCGGGGAGCTGTTTTTT.

Ten or more counts support this clonotype. The rearrangement uses TRBV12-3 or TRBV12-4 and TRBJ1-5, with D possibly being TRBD1 (5 bases). The CDR3 has 16 residues. The V end was cut by 3 bases, the J end by 3 bases, with 15 bases between. This CDR3 reads CASSFWGPTINQPQHF. The CDR3 coding sequence is TGTGCCAGCAGTTTTTGGGGCCCTACTATCAATCAGCCCCAGCATTTT.

The J gene is TRBJ1-2, the V gene TRBV19; 10 bases match TRBD1. The V and J ends lost 9 bases and 5 bases, in that order; junction bases with no gene match: 15. CDR3 size: 16 residues. Germline-derived CDR1 and CDR2 are LNHDA and SQIVND (reference sequence). In nucleotides, the CDR3 is TGTGCCAGCAGGAGACAGGGGGCGCGAGGAGGGTATGGCTACACCTTC. The encoded protein is CASRRQGARGGYGYTF.

This clonotype appeared many times. The chain joins TRBV13 to TRBJ1-1, with no clear D. The CDR3 sequence is 14 residues long. CDR1 PRHDT and CDR2 FYEKMQ come from the germline V gene (reference sequence). Trimming pared 2 bases from V and 1 base from J, leaving 8 bases between. The CDR3 sequence: CASSLSGGNTEAFF. CDR3 DNA: TGTGCCAGCAGCTTATCTGGCGGGAACACTGAAGCTTTCTTT.

The chain employs TRBV28 and TRBJ2-7, with TRBD2 as a possible D gene (7 bases). The CDR3 spans 15 residues. V was shortened by 6 bases and J by 0 bases, with 15 bases between the two germline ends. Germline CDR1 is MDHEN and CDR2 is SYDVKM. DNA for the CDR3: TGTGCCAGCAGGCGGGAGAGGGGGAGCTCCTACGAGCAGTACTTC. Translating it yields CASRRERGSSYEQYF.

This clonotype was observed many times. The chain links TRBV12-3 or TRBV12-4 to TRBJ2-2; D tentatively reads TRBD1 or TRBD2 (5 bases each). There are 13 residues in the CDR3. V gave up 11 bases and J gave up 1 base, with 11 bases separating them. The CDR3 DNA reads as TGTGCCTCGGGACGAATGAACACCGGGGAGCTGTTTTTT. It yields the protein CASGRMNTGELFF.

The chain couples TRBV27 to TRBJ2-5, with 9 bases lining up with TRBD2. From germline, CDR1 is MNHEY and CDR2 SMNVEV (reference sequence). Germline trimming cut 4 bases from V and 3 bases from J; bases unmatched to any gene: 3. The CDR3 runs 14 residues. The CDR3 nucleotides read TGTGCCAGCAGTTCCATAGCGGGGGAAGAGACCCAGTACTTC. Amino acid sequence: CASSSIAGEETQYF.

The chain couples TRBV5-1 to TRBJ2-5, with D maybe TRBD2 (6 bases). The CDR3 loop spans 12 amino acids. Germline assignment: CDR1 SGHRS and CDR2 YFSETQ. V dropped 7 bases and J dropped 4 bases, with 11 bases sitting between them. CDR3 protein: CASRGSGETQYF. The CDR3, as DNA: TGCGCCAGCCGGGGGAGTGGAGAGACCCAGTACTTC.

This clonotype was seen at least ten times. The chain is built from TRBV2 and TRBJ1-1; a possible D gene is TRBD1 (6 bases). Germline assignment: CDR1 SNHLY and CDR2 FYNNEI. CDR3 length equals 16 residues. Trimming removed 3 bases at V and 0 bases at J, with 14 bases between. For the CDR3, the DNA is TGTGCCAGCAGTGACGTTGGACAGCTCATGAACACTGAAGCTTTCTTT. Translated: CASSDVGQLMNTEAFF.

The gene calls are TRBV10-3 and TRBJ2-7; TRBD2 matches 7 bases. Germline loops: CDR1 ENHRY, CDR2 SYGVKD. With 3 bases clipped from V and 0 bases from J, the junction kept 2 bases outside the gene matches. The CDR3 loop spans 14 amino acids. CDR3 sequence (DNA): TGTGCCATCAGTGAACTAGCGACCTCCTACGAGCAGTACTTC. Amino acid sequence: CAISELATSYEQYF.

This clonotype was counted between two and nine times. The chain is built from TRBV6-9 and TRBJ2-7, with 8 bases fitting TRBD1. Trimming at V came to 5 bases and at J to 2 bases, leaving 26 bases not matched to a gene. CDR3 size: 21 residues. Germline CDR1 MNHGY, CDR2 SVAAGI. The CDR3 protein is CASSILWSTGVDSPIPYEQYF. CDR3 in DNA: TGTGCCAGCAGTATTTTGTGGTCGACAGGGGTAGACTCACCCATTCCCTACGAGCAGTACTTC.

V is TRBV7-8 and J is TRBJ2-5, with TRBD1 as a possible D gene (5 bases). Germline V gives CDR1 SGHVS, CDR2 FQNEAQ. V dropped 4 bases and J dropped 5 bases, with 14 bases sitting between them. The CDR3 sequence is 14 residues long. The CDR3 DNA is TGTGCCAGCAGCTACCTAGTAGGGGATGAGACCCAGTACTTC. It codes for CASSYLVGDETQYF. Full variable domain (rest looked up from reference TRBV7-8 and TRBJ2-5): GAGVSQSPRYKVAKRGQDVALRCDPISGHVSLFWYQQALGQGPEFLTYFQNEAQLDKSGLPSDRFFAERPEGSVSTLKIQRTQQEDSAVYLCASSYLVGDETQYFGPGTRLLVL.

This clonotype has a count of ten or more. The chain recombines TRBV18 with TRBJ2-5; 7 bases are a match to TRBD1. This CDR3 comprises 14 residues. Looked up from germline, CDR1 is KGHSH and CDR2 is LQKENI. The V gene end was trimmed by 3 bases and the J gene end by 1 base; junction bases not matched to a gene: 2. The CDR3, as DNA: TGTGCCAGCTCACCTGACAGGGCCCAAGAGACCCAGTACTTC. Translation: CASSPDRAQETQYF.

This clonotype has ten or more counts. V gene TRBV20-1 combines with J gene TRBJ2-5; 7 bases line up with TRBD2. The V and J ends lost 5 bases and 4 bases, in that order; junction bases with no gene match: 7. Germline CDR1 and CDR2: DFQATT and SNEGSKA (reference sequence). This CDR3 has 13 amino acids. In DNA, the CDR3 is TGCAGTGCTCGCGGGAGAACGGGAGAGACCCAGTACTTC. Residues: CSARGRTGETQYF.

This clonotype was picked up many times. This chain links TRBV2 with TRBJ1-5; D not resolved. Per germline, CDR1 SNHLY and CDR2 FYNNEI. The CDR3 length is 13 residues. V was trimmed by 5 bases and J by 0 bases, leaving 5 bases between them. The CDR3 DNA sequence: TGTGCCAGCAGTTCCGATAGCAATCAGCCCCAGCATTTT. Its translation is CASSSDSNQPQHF.

This clonotype has ten or more counts. This chain connects TRBV27 to TRBJ2-7; D possibly corresponds to TRBD1 (6 bases). This CDR3 contains 15 residues. Trimming removed 4 bases at V and 4 bases at J, with 17 bases between. Germline V gene lookup returns CDR1 MNHEY and CDR2 SMNVEV (reference sequence). In DNA form, the CDR3 reads TGTGCCAGCAGTTCCCGGGACACCTTTTATTACGAGCAGTACTTC. Protein sequence: CASSSRDTFYYEQYF.

This clonotype was counted many times. This rearrangement joins TRBV20-1 to TRBJ1-6; D is unclear. The V and J ends lost 3 bases and 7 bases respectively, with 13 bases between them. The CDR3 consists of 14 residues. Germline CDR1 is DFQATT and CDR2 is SNEGSKA (reference sequence). The CDR3 DNA sequence: TGCAGTGCTAGTTCATTGCAGGAGAATTCACCCCTCCACTTT. This codes for CSASSLQENSPLHF.